The clone carrying this TCR beta chain showed up just a few times. Original methodology: Nucleated cell number was recorded as an estimate derived from reference gene primer amplification. The table came from immunoSEQ multiplex PCR; TCRdb's copy has only in-frame clones and leaves some out. The V and J calls and clone size were taken over from that table, and D and trimming were inferred from the DNA. The sample has approximately 170,000 clones; about 85% are singletons. This entry belongs to a study of blood T cell repertoires in COVID-19. Study summary: COVID-19 samples from acute and convalescent phases originated in the United States, Italy and Spain. T cells, B-cell-depleted T cells, or PBMCs provided the cDNA or gDNA that served as material.

The germline V and J ends were trimmed by 3 bases and 9 bases, with 11 bases remaining between them. The length of the CDR3 is 12 residues. CDR1 is MNHNS, CDR2 SASEGT, per germline. The TCR was taken from a woman in her 70s with COVID-19, enrolled during active disease. The sample consisted of peripheral blood. The V gene is TRBV6-1, the J gene TRBJ1-2; no reliable D call. In nucleotides, the CDR3 is TGTGCCAGCAGTGATGGTCTGTGGCGCTACACCTTC. It translates to CASSDGLWRYTF.